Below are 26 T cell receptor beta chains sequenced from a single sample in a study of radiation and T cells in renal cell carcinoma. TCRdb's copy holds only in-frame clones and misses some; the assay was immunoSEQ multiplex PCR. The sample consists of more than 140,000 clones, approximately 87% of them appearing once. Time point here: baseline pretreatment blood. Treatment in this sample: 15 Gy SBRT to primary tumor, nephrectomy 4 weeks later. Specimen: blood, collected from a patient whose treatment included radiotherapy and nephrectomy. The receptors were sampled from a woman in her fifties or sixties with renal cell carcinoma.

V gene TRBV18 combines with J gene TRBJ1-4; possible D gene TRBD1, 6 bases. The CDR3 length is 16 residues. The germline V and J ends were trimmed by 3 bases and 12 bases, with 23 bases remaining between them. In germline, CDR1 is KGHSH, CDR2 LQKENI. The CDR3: CASSPPGGALGAELFF. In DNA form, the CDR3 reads TGTGCCAGCTCACCCCCGGGGGGGGCGCTGGGAGCGGAACTGTTTTTT.

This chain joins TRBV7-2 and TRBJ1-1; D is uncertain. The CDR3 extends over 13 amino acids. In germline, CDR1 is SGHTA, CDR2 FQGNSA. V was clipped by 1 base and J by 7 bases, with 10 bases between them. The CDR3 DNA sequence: TGTGCCAGCAGCTTAGACAGAGGAGATGAAGCTTTCTTT. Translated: CASSLDRGDEAFF.

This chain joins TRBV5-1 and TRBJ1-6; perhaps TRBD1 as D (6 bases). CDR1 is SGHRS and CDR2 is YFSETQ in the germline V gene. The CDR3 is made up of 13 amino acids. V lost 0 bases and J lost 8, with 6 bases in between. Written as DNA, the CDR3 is TGCGCCAGCAGCTTGGCAGGGGATTCACCCCTCCACTTT. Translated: CASSLAGDSPLHF.

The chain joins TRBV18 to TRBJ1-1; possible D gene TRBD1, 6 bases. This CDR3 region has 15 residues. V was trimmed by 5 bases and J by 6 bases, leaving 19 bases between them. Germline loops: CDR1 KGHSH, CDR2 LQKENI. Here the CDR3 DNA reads TGTGCCAGCTCATCCCACCCGGGACAAGGGGCTGAAGCTTTCTTT. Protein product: CASSSHPGQGAEAFF.

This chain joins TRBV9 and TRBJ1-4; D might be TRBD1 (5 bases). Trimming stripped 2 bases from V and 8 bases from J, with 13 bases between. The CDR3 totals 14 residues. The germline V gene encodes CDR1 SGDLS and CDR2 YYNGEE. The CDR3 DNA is TGTGCCAGCAGCGTGGGACCCGAAGGGGAAAAACTGTTTTTT. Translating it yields CASSVGPEGEKLFF.

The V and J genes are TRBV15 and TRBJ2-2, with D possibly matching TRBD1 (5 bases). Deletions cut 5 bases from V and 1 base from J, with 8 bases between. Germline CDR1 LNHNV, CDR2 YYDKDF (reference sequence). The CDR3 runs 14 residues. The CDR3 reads CATSSTVNTGELFF. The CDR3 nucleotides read TGTGCCACCAGCTCGACAGTGAACACCGGGGAGCTGTTTTTT. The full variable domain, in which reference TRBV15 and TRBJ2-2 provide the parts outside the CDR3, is DAMVIQNPRYQVTQFGKPVTLSCSQTLNHNVMYWYQQKSSQAPKLLFHYYDKDFNNEADTPDNFQSRRPNTSFCFLDIRSPGLGDTAMYLCATSSTVNTGELFFGEGSRLTVL.

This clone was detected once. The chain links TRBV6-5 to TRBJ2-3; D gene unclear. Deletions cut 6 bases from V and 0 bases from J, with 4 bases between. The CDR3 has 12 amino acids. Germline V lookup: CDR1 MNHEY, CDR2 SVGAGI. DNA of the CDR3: TGTGCCAGCAGACCGAGCACAGATACGCAGTATTTT. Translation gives CASRPSTDTQYF.

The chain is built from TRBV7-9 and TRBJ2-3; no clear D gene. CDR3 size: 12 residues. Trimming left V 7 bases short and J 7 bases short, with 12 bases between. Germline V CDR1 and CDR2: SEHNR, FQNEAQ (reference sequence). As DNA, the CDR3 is TGTGCCAGCACCCCCCCGGTGAATACGCAGTATTTT. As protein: CASTPPVNTQYF.

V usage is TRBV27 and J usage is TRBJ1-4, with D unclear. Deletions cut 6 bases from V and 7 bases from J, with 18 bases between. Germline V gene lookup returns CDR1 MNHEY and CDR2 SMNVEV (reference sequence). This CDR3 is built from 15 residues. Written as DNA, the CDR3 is TGTGCCAGCAGCCCCGGTCTCCGGGTTCGTGAAAAACTGTTTTTT. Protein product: CASSPGLRVREKLFF.

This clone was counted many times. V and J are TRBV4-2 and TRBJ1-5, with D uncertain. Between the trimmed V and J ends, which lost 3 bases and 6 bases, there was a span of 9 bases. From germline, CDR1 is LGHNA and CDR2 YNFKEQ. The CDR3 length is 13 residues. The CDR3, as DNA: TGTGCCAGCAGCCAGGGGATTGCTCAGCCCCAGCATTTT. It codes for CASSQGIAQPQHF.

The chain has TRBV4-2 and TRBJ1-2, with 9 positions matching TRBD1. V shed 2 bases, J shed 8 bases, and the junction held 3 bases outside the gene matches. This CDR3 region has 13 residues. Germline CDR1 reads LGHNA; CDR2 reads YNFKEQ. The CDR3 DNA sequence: TGTGCCAGCAGCCAAACCGGGACAGGGGGCTACACCTTC. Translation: CASSQTGTGGYTF.

The CDR3, as DNA: TGTGCCAGCAGCTTTGGGGGTAGGGAGACCCAGTACTTC. It yields the protein CASSFGGRETQYF. This rearrangement joins TRBV11-2 to TRBJ2-5; D assignment may be TRBD1 or TRBD2 (5 bases each). V lost 3 bases and J 5 bases, leaving 10 bases between the germline ends. CDR3 length equals 13 residues. The germline CDR1 and CDR2 sequences are SGHAT and FQNNGV.

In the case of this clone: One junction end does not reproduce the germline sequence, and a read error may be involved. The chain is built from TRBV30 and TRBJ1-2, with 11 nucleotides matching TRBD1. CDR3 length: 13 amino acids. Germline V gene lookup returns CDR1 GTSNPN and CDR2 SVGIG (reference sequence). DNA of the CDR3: TGTGCCTGGAAGGGACAGGGGGTTCATGGCAACACCTTC. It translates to CAWKGQGVHGNTF.

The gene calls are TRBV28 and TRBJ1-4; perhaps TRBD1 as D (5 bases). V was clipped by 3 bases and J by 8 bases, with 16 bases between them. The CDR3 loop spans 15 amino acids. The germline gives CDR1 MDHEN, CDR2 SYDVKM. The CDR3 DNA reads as TGTGCCAGCAGTTTTAGGGAGGGGATAGGGGAAAAACTGTTTTTT. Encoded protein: CASSFREGIGEKLFF.

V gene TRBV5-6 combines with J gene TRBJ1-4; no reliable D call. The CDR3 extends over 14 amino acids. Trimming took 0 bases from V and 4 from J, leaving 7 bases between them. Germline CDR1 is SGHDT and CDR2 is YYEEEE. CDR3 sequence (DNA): TGTGCCAGCAGCTTGGAAGGGATTAATGAAAAACTGTTTTTT. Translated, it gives CASSLEGINEKLFF. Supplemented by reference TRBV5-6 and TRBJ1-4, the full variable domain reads DAGVTQSPTHLIKTRGQQVTLRCSPKSGHDTVSWYQQALGQGPQFIFQYYEEEERQRGNFPDRFSGHQFPNYSSELNVNALLLGDSALYLCASSLEGINEKLFFGSGTQLSVL.

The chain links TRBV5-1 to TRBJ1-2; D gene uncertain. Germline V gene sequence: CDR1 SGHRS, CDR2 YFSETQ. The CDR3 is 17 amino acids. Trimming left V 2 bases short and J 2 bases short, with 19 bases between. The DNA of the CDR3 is TGCGCCAGCAGCTTAGGAGACCAAATTCCGATCAACTATGGCTACACCTTC. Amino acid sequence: CASSLGDQIPINYGYTF.

CDR3 bases: TGCGCCAGCAGCCAAGATGTGAACGACAGCGAGCAGTACTTC. It codes for CASSQDVNDSEQYF. The chain combines TRBV4-1 with TRBJ2-7; TRBD1 is a possible D gene (5 bases). The CDR3 consists of 14 residues. Trimming removed 0 bases from V and 6 bases from J, with 12 bases in between. Germline-derived CDR1 and CDR2 are MGHRA and YSYEKL.

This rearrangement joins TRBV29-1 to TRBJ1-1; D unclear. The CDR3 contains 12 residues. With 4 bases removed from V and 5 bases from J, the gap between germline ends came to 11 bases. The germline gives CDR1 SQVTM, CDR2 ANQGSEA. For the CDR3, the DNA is TGCAGCGTTGCCGGCTCGGGGACTGAAGCTTTCTTT. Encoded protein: CSVAGSGTEAFF.

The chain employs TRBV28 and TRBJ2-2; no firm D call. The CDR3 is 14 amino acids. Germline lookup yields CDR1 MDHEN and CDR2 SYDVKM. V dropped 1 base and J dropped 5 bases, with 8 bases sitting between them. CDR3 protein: CASSLLQETGELFF. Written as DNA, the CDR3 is TGTGCCAGCAGTTTATTGCAGGAGACCGGGGAGCTGTTTTTT.

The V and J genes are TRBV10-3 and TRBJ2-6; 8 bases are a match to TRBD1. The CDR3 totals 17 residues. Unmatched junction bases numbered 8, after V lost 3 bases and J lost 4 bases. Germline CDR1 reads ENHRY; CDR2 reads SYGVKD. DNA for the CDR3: TGTGCCATCAGTGAACACCAGGGGGCGAGGGGGGCCAACGTCCTGACTTTC. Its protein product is CAISEHQGARGANVLTF.

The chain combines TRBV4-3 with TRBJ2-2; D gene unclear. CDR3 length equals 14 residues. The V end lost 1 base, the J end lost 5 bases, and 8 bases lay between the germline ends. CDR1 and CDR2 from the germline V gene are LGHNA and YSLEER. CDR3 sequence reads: CASSQGVRTGELFF. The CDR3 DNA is TGCGCCAGCAGCCAAGGGGTCCGGACCGGGGAGCTGTTTTTT.

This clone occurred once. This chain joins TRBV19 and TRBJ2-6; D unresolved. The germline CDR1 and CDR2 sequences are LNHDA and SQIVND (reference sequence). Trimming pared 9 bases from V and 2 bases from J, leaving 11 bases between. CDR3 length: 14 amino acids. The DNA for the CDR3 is TGTGCCAGCAGAGACTTGGCTGGGGCCAACGTCCTGACTTTC. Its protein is CASRDLAGANVLTF.

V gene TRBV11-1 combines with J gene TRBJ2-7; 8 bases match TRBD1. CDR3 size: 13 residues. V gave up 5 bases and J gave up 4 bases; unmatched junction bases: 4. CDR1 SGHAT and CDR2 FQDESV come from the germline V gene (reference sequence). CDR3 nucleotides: TGTGCCAGCAGCACGGACAGGGAATACGAGCAGTACTTC. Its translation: CASSTDREYEQYF.

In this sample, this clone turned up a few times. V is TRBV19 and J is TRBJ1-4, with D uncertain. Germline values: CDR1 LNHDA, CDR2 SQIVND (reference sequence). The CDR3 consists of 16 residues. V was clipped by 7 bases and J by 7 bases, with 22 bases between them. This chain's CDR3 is CASTPKGGPGFEKLFF. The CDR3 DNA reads TGTGCCAGTACCCCGAAGGGTGGACCGGGCTTTGAAAAACTGTTTTTT.

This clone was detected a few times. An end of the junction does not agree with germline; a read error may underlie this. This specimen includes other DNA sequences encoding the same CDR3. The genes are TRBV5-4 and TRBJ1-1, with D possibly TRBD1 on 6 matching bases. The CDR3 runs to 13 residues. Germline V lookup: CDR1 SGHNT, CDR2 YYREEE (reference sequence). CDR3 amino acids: CASSLDRNTEAFF. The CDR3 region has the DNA TGTGCCAGCAGTTTGGACAGGAACACTGAAGCTTTCTTT.

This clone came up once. The CDR3 coding sequence is TGTGCCAGCAGCTTAGGGACAGGGCGGTACTCCGAGCAGTACTTC. It specifies CASSLGTGRYSEQYF. The V gene is TRBV7-9, the J gene TRBJ2-7, with 8 bases lining up with TRBD1. Germline values: CDR1 SEHNR, CDR2 FQNEAQ (reference sequence). V dropped 1 base and J dropped 6; count of bases not matched to a gene: 8. This CDR3 comprises 15 residues.